Below, one TCR beta chain is given with its context. Its antigen is still unknown. UMIs bearing a 6-nucleotide sample barcode were added through template switching. TCRalpha along with TCRbeta cDNA was subjected to two nested PCRs lasting 16 and 9 cycles. TCRdb re-called the 5' RACE reads and gives one entry per CDR3 protein, without DNA. This listing includes 350,000 to 550,000 distinct CDR3 sequences. The germline V gene has CDR1 SGHKS and CDR2 YYEKEE (reference sequence). The CDR3 is 12 amino acids. The data were obtained in a study of monozygotic twins with inflammatory bowel disease. Study-level findings and limits: It was not supported that a single strong signal or clonotype was associated with IBD. The co-twins with IBD showed lower TCRbeta diversity (inverse Simpson) than their healthy siblings.

What was sequenced was blood. The rearrangement uses TRBV5-5 and TRBJ2-1; the TCRdb D gene call, TRBD1, has no DNA to confirm it. This TCR derives from a human donor with ulcerative colitis or Crohn's disease, or a healthy co-twin of an affected twin (not recorded which). CDR3: CASNPWDRGEFF.